What follows are 17 T cell receptor beta chains derived from one specimen sequenced in a study of T-cell memory formation after mild COVID-19. TCRdb re-analysed the 5' RACE reads in MiXCR, keeping a single row per CDR3 protein. Of about 440,000 distinct CDR3 sequences in the sample, 20% were seen once. Sequenced: PBMCs or a T cell subset sorted from them (not recorded which). These receptors came from an adult woman who had mild COVID-19 (a few samples of this study predate the infection). Cell type and time point are not known.

The chain combines TRBV20-1 with TRBJ2-5, with D perhaps TRBD1 (6 bases). This CDR3 spans 13 amino acids. The ends were cut back, 6 bases at V and 2 bases at J, with 13 bases in the middle. Germline V gene sequence: CDR1 DFQATT, CDR2 SNEGSKA (reference sequence). This CDR3 reads CSATDSYQETQYF. In nucleotides, the CDR3 is TGCAGTGCCACGGACAGTTATCAAGAGACCCAGTACTTC.

This clonotype was counted only a few times. The chain links TRBV19 to TRBJ1-5; D gene uncertain. The CDR3 extends over 12 amino acids. Deletions cut 5 bases from V and 4 bases from J, with 6 bases between. Germline-derived CDR1 and CDR2 are LNHDA and SQIVND (reference sequence). CDR3 loop: CASSDLNQPQHF. DNA for the CDR3: TGTGCCAGTAGTGACCTTAATCAGCCCCAGCATTTT.

CDR3 residues: CSVVGTSGFYEQYF. CDR3 sequence (DNA): TGCAGCGTTGTCGGGACTAGCGGGTTTTACGAGCAGTACTTC. The chain is built from TRBV29-1 and TRBJ2-7; 12 nucleotides match TRBD2. The CDR3 is 14 amino acids. The trim removed 4 bases at V and 4 bases at J, leaving 5 bases unmatched. Germline assignment: CDR1 SQVTM and CDR2 ANQGSEA.

CDR3 in amino acids: CASSQFERNEQFF. CDR3 DNA sequence: TGCGCCAGCAGTCAATTCGAACGGAATGAGCAGTTCTTC. J is TRBJ2-1 and V is TRBV23-1; no definite D call. Being an ORF, TRBV23-1 has a function that is uncertain. The CDR3 extends over 13 amino acids. V shed 1 base and J shed 7 bases, with 8 bases lying between them.

In its sample, this clonotype was seen once. V is TRBV4-2 and J is TRBJ2-7; D is uncertain. V lost 1 base and J lost 0, with 22 bases in between. This CDR3 is built from 19 residues. CDR1 and CDR2 (germline): LGHNA, YNFKEQ. This chain's CDR3 is CASSQAAPGPEIYSYEQYF. Written as DNA, the CDR3 is TGTGCCAGCAGCCAAGCCGCCCCCGGCCCTGAAATCTACTCCTACGAGCAGTACTTC.

In its sample, this clonotype was seen a few times. The chain uses TRBV20-1 and TRBJ2-2; possibly TRBD1 or TRBD2 for D (6 bases each). The V and J ends lost 6 bases and 3 bases respectively, with 14 bases between them. The CDR3 totals 14 residues. CDR1 and CDR2 from the germline V gene are DFQATT and SNEGSKA (reference sequence). CDR3 protein: CSAPRGRYTGELFF. The CDR3 DNA follows: TGCAGTGCGCCTAGGGGGAGGTACACCGGGGAGCTGTTTTTT.

This clonotype showed up just a few times. This chain connects TRBV3-1 to TRBJ2-2; D ambiguous. CDR1 and CDR2 (germline): LGHDT, YNNKEL (reference sequence). Trimming removed 0 bases at V and 5 bases at J, with 19 bases between. The CDR3 covers 18 residues. CDR3 sequence reads: CASSQDLVSELVTGELFF. The CDR3 DNA reads TGTGCCAGCAGCCAAGATCTAGTCAGTGAGTTGGTGACCGGGGAGCTGTTTTTT.

This clonotype was seen a handful of times. V usage is TRBV6-2 or TRBV6-3 and J usage is TRBJ2-3; no definite D call. With 6 bases removed from V and 2 bases from J, the gap between germline ends came to 18 bases. Per the germline V gene, CDR1 is MNHEY and CDR2 is SVGEGT. The CDR3 covers 16 residues. The DNA for the CDR3 is TGTGCCAGCAGGATCGGGCTACACCGAAACACAGATACGCAGTATTTT. Protein: CASRIGLHRNTDTQYF.

This clonotype turned up a few times. V and J are TRBV7-9 and TRBJ1-1; 7 bases are a match to TRBD1. CDR1 and CDR2 (germline): SEHNR, FQNEAQ (reference sequence). V dropped 6 bases and J dropped 1; count of bases not matched to a gene: 14. The CDR3 length is 17 residues. The CDR3 is CASSYHDREVANTEAFF. For the CDR3, the DNA is TGTGCCAGCAGTTACCATGACAGGGAGGTCGCGAACACTGAAGCTTTCTTT.

This clonotype appeared a few times. The chain combines TRBV7-8 with TRBJ2-5; D tentatively reads TRBD1 or TRBD2 (5 bases each). Looked up from germline, CDR1 is SGHVS and CDR2 is FQNEAQ. Between the trimmed V and J ends, which lost 7 bases and 7 bases, there was a span of 22 bases. This CDR3 region has 15 residues. The CDR3, as DNA: TGTGCCAGCACCTCAGGGACGGCCGGCGAGGGGACCCAGTACTTC. Amino acid sequence: CASTSGTAGEGTQYF.

This clonotype was counted between two and nine times. Sequence at one end of the junction differs from germline and may be a read error. The J gene is TRBJ2-7, the V gene TRBV7-3; 8 bases fit TRBD2. CDR3 length: 11 residues. In germline, CDR1 is SGHTA, CDR2 FQGTGA. The CDR3 spells CAGGGKYEQYF. In DNA form, the CDR3 reads TGCGCCGGGGGGGGCAAGTACGAGCAGTACTTC.

In this sample, this clonotype turned up a few times. This chain links TRBV5-6 with TRBJ2-7; 7 nucleotides line up with TRBD1. The junction had 11 bases not matched to a gene; V was cut back by 1 base and J by 7 bases. Germline V gene data show CDR1 as SGHDT and CDR2 as YYEEEE. The CDR3 sequence is 15 residues long. The chain's CDR3 is CASSLSPAGGGEQYF. The CDR3 DNA reads as TGTGCCAGCAGCTTGTCCCCGGCAGGGGGTGGTGAGCAGTACTTC.

The chain carries TRBV18 and TRBJ1-3, with no clear D. The CDR3 is 16 residues long. Germline V CDR1 and CDR2: KGHSH, LQKENI. The V gene lost 5 bases and the J gene lost 0 bases, with 14 bases spanning the gap. The DNA of the CDR3 is TGTGCCAGCTCAGAAGGCATTCACACCTCTGGAAACACCATATATTTT. It is translated as CASSEGIHTSGNTIYF.

There are a few counts of this clonotype. The genes are TRBV11-3 and TRBJ2-1; D is ambiguous. Trimming stripped 5 bases from V and 9 bases from J, with 20 bases between. This CDR3 is 15 amino acids long. Germline CDR1 is SGHNT and CDR2 is YENEEA. The CDR3 nucleotides read TGTGCCAGCAGCCGAGCTAGTGCCAGGATGGGTGAGCAGTTCTTC. Protein sequence: CASSRASARMGEQFF. The whole variable domain, filled in from reference TRBV11-3 and TRBJ2-1, reads EAGVVQSPRYKIIEKKQPVAFWCNPISGHNTLYWYLQNLGQGPELLIRYENEEAVDDSQLPKDRFSAERLKGVDSTLKIQPAELGDSAVYLCASSRASARMGEQFFGPGTRLTVL.

A few counts support this clonotype. The gene calls are TRBV12-3 or TRBV12-4 and TRBJ2-1, with TRBD2 matching 11 bases. The ends lost 5 bases at V and 1 base at J; junction bases unmatched: 7. The CDR3 consists of 17 residues. CDR3 sequence reads: CASSLRVAGGSYNEQFF. CDR3 in DNA: TGTGCCAGCAGTCTCCGTGTAGCGGGGGGGTCCTACAATGAGCAGTTCTTC.

The sample holds many counts of this clonotype. This chain joins TRBV11-2 and TRBJ2-2; no reliable D call. Per germline, CDR1 SGHAT and CDR2 FQNNGV. Trimming took 5 bases from V and 0 from J, leaving 16 bases between them. This CDR3 region has 17 residues. This chain's CDR3 is CASSPVRAAANTGELFF. CDR3 nucleotide sequence: TGTGCCAGCAGCCCAGTTCGGGCGGCCGCGAACACCGGGGAGCTGTTTTTT.

This clonotype was seen ten or more times. The chain couples TRBV7-6 to TRBJ2-1, with 11 bases identical to TRBD2. The CDR3 spans 17 residues. Germline V gene sequence: CDR1 SGHVS, CDR2 FNYEAQ. Trimming at V came to 1 base and at J to 7 bases, leaving 9 bases not matched to a gene. The DNA of the CDR3 is TGTGCCAGCAGCTTAGACCCCATAGCGGGAGGGATGAATGAGCAGTTCTTC. This sequence encodes CASSLDPIAGGMNEQFF.